Listed here are 25 T cell receptor beta chains from one sample, sequenced in a study of blood T cells in healthy people across ages. A sample-barcoded 5' primer and a J-beta primer mix were used in a second PCR of about 7 to 12 cycles. TCRdb used MiXCR to reprocess the 5' RACE reads, holding one entry per CDR3 protein. The table records under 850,000 distinct CDR3 sequences, under 40% of them present only once. Sequenced input: blood. The receptors derive from a man younger than 35 in good health.

This sequence joins TRBV7-2 and TRBJ2-3, with 9 bases aligning to TRBD2. The V gene's germline CDR1 is SGHTA and CDR2 FQGNSA. The CDR3 loop spans 15 amino acids. The ends lost 6 bases at V and 3 bases at J; junction bases unmatched: 7. CDR3 DNA: TGTGCCAGCAGTACCGGGACTAGCATAACAGATACGCAGTATTTT. It encodes CASSTGTSITDTQYF.

The V call is TRBV20-1, the J call TRBJ2-5, with TRBD1 matching 7 bases. The assigned J gene may be wrong: the sequence end matches TRBJ2-4 better. The V gene's germline CDR1 is DFQATT and CDR2 SNEGSKA (reference sequence). The CDR3 spans 15 residues. In DNA form, the CDR3 reads TGCAGTGCTAGAGACGTTGGCGACAGGGTAGACATTCAGTACTTC. Encoded protein: CSARDVGDRVDIQYF.

This clonotype was seen a handful of times. V usage is TRBV29-1 and J usage is TRBJ2-2; 7 bases align to TRBD1. Germline V CDR1 and CDR2: SQVTM, ANQGSEA. This CDR3 contains 14 residues. V lost 6 bases and J lost 4; bases outside the gene matches: 8. The DNA for the CDR3 is TGCAGCGTCAGTAAGGGGGACAGCACCGGGGAGCTGTTTTTT. Residues: CSVSKGDSTGELFF.

The chain is built from TRBV29-1 and TRBJ1-1; D not resolved. Germline CDR1 is SQVTM and CDR2 is ANQGSEA. The V and J ends lost 6 bases and 1 base respectively, with 9 bases between them. The CDR3 sequence is 12 residues long. The CDR3 reads CSVSRSNTEAFF. CDR3 nucleotides: TGCAGCGTCTCTAGGTCGAACACTGAAGCTTTCTTT.

The rearrangement links TRBV5-1 to TRBJ2-1; 8 bases align to TRBD1. The CDR3 loop spans 15 amino acids. After removal of 3 bases from V and 5 bases from J, the junction contained 7 bases not matched to a gene. Germline CDR1 is SGHRS and CDR2 is YFSETQ. CDR3: CASSSLTGADNEQFF. CDR3 nucleotides: TGCGCCAGCAGCTCATTGACAGGGGCAGACAATGAGCAGTTCTTC.

As for this clonotype: A much larger clone is a single base away; this may be a read error. V and J are TRBV7-8 and TRBJ1-4, with TRBD1 as a possible D gene (5 bases). Per the germline V gene, CDR1 is SGHVS and CDR2 is FQNEAQ. The length of the CDR3 is 16 residues. The DNA for the CDR3 is TGTGCCGGCAGTTTAGGGTCGGCGGGGGGGAGTGAAAAACTGTTTTTT. Protein sequence: CAGSLGSAGGSEKLFF.

This rearrangement joins TRBV28 to TRBJ1-2; 7 bases match TRBD1. V lost 3 bases, J lost 7 bases, and 11 bases stayed unmatched. CDR1 and CDR2 from the germline V gene are MDHEN and SYDVKM. The CDR3 totals 15 residues. CDR3 coding DNA: TGTGCCAGCAGTTTGTACAGGGGACAATTGGGTGGCTACACCTTC. This sequence encodes CASSLYRGQLGGYTF.

This chain's CDR3 is CASSGDRGTGELFF. In nucleotides, the CDR3 is TGTGCCAGCAGTGGGGACAGGGGCACCGGGGAGCTGTTTTTT. The rearrangement uses TRBV2 and TRBJ2-2, with 10 bases identical to TRBD1. CDR1 is SNHLY, CDR2 FYNNEI, per germline. There are 14 residues in the CDR3. With V trimmed by 4 bases and J by 4 bases, 0 bases remained unmatched.

The chain has TRBV7-9 and TRBJ1-2; 7 bases agree with TRBD1. The germline CDR1 and CDR2 sequences are SEHNR and FQNEAQ (reference sequence). This CDR3 region has 14 residues. The CDR3 DNA reads TGTGCGACTCAGAGAGGGGGCGAGGACTATGGCTACACCTTC. Encoded protein: CATQRGGEDYGYTF.

The chain couples TRBV7-9 to TRBJ1-4, with D tentatively TRBD1 (5 bases). From germline, CDR1 is SEHNR and CDR2 FQNEAQ (reference sequence). Trimming removed 7 bases from V and 4 bases from J, with 13 bases in between. The CDR3 runs to 14 residues. CDR3 DNA sequence: TGTGCCAGCACCATGGGGGGGGGTAATGAAAAACTGTTTTTT. The encoded protein is CASTMGGGNEKLFF.

V gene TRBV7-2 combines with J gene TRBJ2-7, with 10 bases lining up with TRBD1. The V and J ends lost 1 base and 4 bases, in that order; junction bases with no gene match: 13. The CDR3 covers 18 residues. In germline, CDR1 is SGHTA, CDR2 FQGNSA. CDR3 residues: CASSLGRGTGVFQYEQYF. DNA of the CDR3: TGTGCCAGCAGCTTAGGGCGCGGGACAGGGGTTTTTCAATACGAGCAGTACTTC.

This clonotype was picked up a small number of times. The chain combines TRBV4-3 with TRBJ1-4; D is unresolved. Germline CDR1 LGHNA, CDR2 YSLEER. The V end was cut by 0 bases, the J end by 6 bases, with 14 bases between. The CDR3 is made up of 16 amino acids. CDR3 region: CASSQEQRTSHEKLFF. For the CDR3, the DNA is TGCGCCAGCAGCCAAGAGCAGAGGACGTCCCATGAAAAACTGTTTTTT.

This clonotype was detected only a few times. This may be a read error: a much more frequent sequence differs by one nucleotide. This chain connects TRBV12-3 or TRBV12-4 to TRBJ2-3, with 8 bases identical to TRBD2. The CDR3 is 14 residues long. The CDR3 DNA reads TGTGCCAGCAGACTTAGCGGGATTACAGATGCGCAGTATTTT. It specifies CASRLSGITDAQYF.

This chain links TRBV6-5 with TRBJ1-4, with a weak D call TRBD1 (5 bases). CDR3 length equals 13 residues. Per the germline V gene, CDR1 is MNHEY and CDR2 is SVGAGI. CDR3 sequence: CVSQVASNEKLFF. CDR3 in DNA: TGTGTTTCACAGGTGGCTTCTAATGAAAAACTGTTTTTT.

This clonotype has a handful of counts. The chain uses TRBV14 and TRBJ2-5, with D perhaps TRBD2 (6 bases). Germline V CDR1 and CDR2: SGHDN, FVKESK. Deletions cut 4 bases from V and 4 bases from J, with 16 bases between. The CDR3 spans 15 residues. The CDR3 DNA is TGTGCCAGCAGCCTTGGGGGAGCGGGCGGAGAGACCCAGTACTTC. Translation: CASSLGGAGGETQYF. The whole variable domain, filled in from reference TRBV14 and TRBJ2-5, reads EAGVTQFPSHSVIEKGQTVTLRCDPISGHDNLYWYRRVMGKEIKFLLHFVKESKQDESGMPNNRFLAERTGGTYSTLKVQPAELEDSGVYFCASSLGGAGGETQYFGPGTRLLVL.

The chain carries TRBV12-3 or TRBV12-4 and TRBJ1-5; D is ambiguous. V was shortened by 2 bases and J by 0 bases, with 8 bases between the two germline ends. The CDR3 is 15 residues long. The CDR3: CASSLHSYSNQPQHF. The CDR3 DNA reads as TGTGCCAGCAGTTTACACAGTTATAGCAATCAGCCCCAGCATTTT.

This clonotype was seen just once. It may be a read error: a sequence one base away is much more abundant. The chain carries TRBV12-3 or TRBV12-4 and TRBJ2-4, with 8 nucleotides matching TRBD1. This CDR3 is 16 amino acids long. V was pared by 6 bases and J by 6 bases, with 13 bases of the junction left unmatched. CDR3 amino acids: CASSLSRTGQGNIQYF. The CDR3 coding sequence is TGTGCCAGCAGCCTGAGCAGGACAGGGCAAGGAAACATTCAGTACTTC.

This clonotype showed up many times. CDR3 coding DNA: TGTGCCAGCAGTTACTCGACCCGGGAGACCCAGTACTTC. It yields the protein CASSYSTRETQYF. This chain uses TRBV6-2 or TRBV6-3 with TRBJ2-5; D is undetermined. The CDR3 has 13 amino acids. Germline V lookup: CDR1 MNHEY, CDR2 SVGEGT. V shed 0 bases and J shed 5 bases, with 7 bases lying between them.

This chain uses TRBV10-3 with TRBJ1-2; D gene unclear. Germline CDR1 and CDR2: ENHRY and SYGVKD. V lost 2 bases, J lost 3 bases, and 10 bases lay in between. The CDR3 contains 14 residues. The CDR3 sequence: CAISEGRVDYGYTF. The CDR3 DNA is TGTGCCATCAGTGAGGGGAGGGTCGACTATGGCTACACCTTC.

This rearrangement joins TRBV2 to TRBJ2-2; a possible D gene is TRBD2 (5 bases). V lost 8 bases and J lost 2, with 12 bases in between. Germline V lookup: CDR1 SNHLY, CDR2 FYNNEI. The CDR3 sequence is 14 residues long. The CDR3 reads CASRSGSNTGELFF. The CDR3 DNA reads TGTGCCAGCCGGAGCGGCTCCAACACCGGGGAGCTGTTTTTT.

This clonotype appeared a few times. One end of the junction does not line up with germline, which may come from a read error. The chain carries TRBV20-1 and TRBJ1-2, with D unresolved. There are 10 residues in the CDR3. CDR1 and CDR2 from the germline V gene are DFQATT and SNEGSKA (reference sequence). The CDR3, as DNA: TGCAGTGCCTTCGGGTATGGCCACACCTTC. Protein: CSAFGYGHTF.

Comments on this clonotype: This may be a read error: a much more frequent sequence differs by one nucleotide. The chain couples TRBV5-1 to TRBJ2-7; possible D gene TRBD1, 6 bases. The CDR3 is made up of 15 amino acids. The germline V gene has CDR1 SGHRS and CDR2 YFSETQ. The CDR3 protein is CASSDRDTLTYGQYF. CDR3 DNA: TGCGCCAGCAGCGACCGGGACACCTTAACCTACGGGCAGTACTTC. The entire variable domain, with the rest obtained from reference TRBV5-1 and TRBJ2-7, is as follows: KAGVTQTPRYLIKTRGQQVTLSCSPISGHRSVSWYQQTPGQGLQFLFEYFSETQRNKGNFPGRFSGRQFSNSRSEMNVSTLELGDSALYLCASSDRDTLTYGQYFGPGTRLTVT.

V is TRBV5-1 and J is TRBJ2-1; the D is unclear. Germline CDR1 SGHRS, CDR2 YFSETQ. Trimming cost V 0 bases and J 8 bases, with 18 bases left between them. This CDR3 spans 16 amino acids. The chain's CDR3 is CASSLGVRGVSDEQFF. As DNA, the CDR3 is TGCGCCAGCAGCTTGGGGGTGCGTGGGGTCAGCGATGAGCAGTTCTTC.

CDR3 DNA sequence: TGTGCCAGCAGTTACTCCGGGACTAGCGGACGCACAGATACGCAGTATTTT. This sequence encodes CASSYSGTSGRTDTQYF. The chain recombines TRBV6-2 or TRBV6-3 with TRBJ2-3; 11 nucleotides match TRBD2. The germline gives CDR1 MNHEY, CDR2 SVGEGT. The CDR3 runs to 17 residues. The V segment lost 0 bases and the J segment 1 base; nucleotides outside the gene matches: 3.

The chain combines TRBV6-2 or TRBV6-3 with TRBJ2-4; D is unresolved. CDR3 size: 15 residues. Germline-derived CDR1 and CDR2 are MNHEY and SVGEGT. V was shortened by 2 bases and J by 12 bases, with 20 bases between the two germline ends. The CDR3: CASSYLGGSLGDQYF. In DNA, the CDR3 is TGTGCCAGCAGTTACCTTGGCGGCTCTCTTGGAGATCAGTACTTC.